This TCR beta chain was recovered during a study of blood T cell repertoires in COVID-19. Across the study: Specimens from acute and convalescent COVID-19 originated in the United States, Italy and Spain. PBMCs, B-cell-depleted T cells, or T cells provided the cDNA or gDNA that made up the material.

Seattle patient enrollment occurred during active infection, with longitudinal follow-up thereafter. Per the study methods: For nucleated cells, counts were estimated from reference gene primer amplification. Profiling relied on immunoSEQ multiplex PCR, and the TCRdb table lists in-frame clones only, not all of them. V, J and clone size reflect that table, while D and trimming were determined from the DNA. The table records about 150,000 clones, under 85% of them present only once. Germline CDR1 reads MDHEN; CDR2 reads SYDVKM. The V segment lost 3 bases and the J segment 7 bases; nucleotides outside the gene matches: 8. The CDR3 loop spans 14 amino acids.

Material: peripheral blood. This TCR was sampled from a man in his sixties with COVID-19, enrolled during active disease. V and J are TRBV28 and TRBJ1-2, with 7 bases aligning to TRBD1. The CDR3 protein is CASSLITGAGGYTF. CDR3 DNA sequence: TGTGCCAGCAGTTTGATAACAGGGGCGGGTGGCTACACCTTC.